These 14 T cell receptor beta chains came from one sample sequenced in a study of blood T cell repertoires in COVID-19. The data were produced by immunoSEQ multiplex PCR, yet TCRdb's version contains in-frame clones alone and is incomplete. The sample gives 100,000 to 150,000 clones, roughly 82% of which show up once; about 5.7% is in the top ten. Sequencing input: peripheral blood. The receptors originated from a human donor in a cohort sampled during active COVID-19.

The chain carries TRBV4-2 and TRBJ2-2, with 10 bases aligning to TRBD2. Trimming took 1 base from V and 3 from J; bases not matched to a gene: 2. This CDR3 has 16 residues. Germline values: CDR1 LGHNA, CDR2 YNFKEQ. CDR3 nucleotides: TGTGCCAGCAGCCAAGCAGCGGGAGGGGACACCGGGGAGCTGTTTTTT. As protein: CASSQAAGGDTGELFF.

This chain connects TRBV5-5 to TRBJ1-3; 9 bases are a match to TRBD1. The CDR3 is 16 residues long. The junction had 4 bases not matched to a gene; V was cut back by 3 bases and J by 0 bases. Germline CDR1 reads SGHKS; CDR2 reads YYEKEE (reference sequence). CDR3 amino acids: CASSWGQGLSGNTIYF. CDR3 DNA sequence: TGTGCCAGCAGCTGGGGACAGGGACTCTCTGGAAACACCATATATTTT.

CDR3 nucleotides: TGTGCCAGCAGCCACAAAACTAGCGGGGGGTACAATGAGCAGTTCTTC. Amino acids: CASSHKTSGGYNEQFF. The gene calls are TRBV4-2 and TRBJ2-1, with TRBD2 matching 12 bases. The CDR3 covers 16 residues. V shed 3 bases, J shed 4 bases, and the junction held 4 bases outside the gene matches. Germline CDR1 is LGHNA and CDR2 is YNFKEQ.

The chain carries TRBV5-1 and TRBJ2-3; 9 nucleotides agree with TRBD2. Germline values: CDR1 SGHRS, CDR2 YFSETQ. This CDR3 spans 17 amino acids. V lost 0 bases and J lost 1; bases outside the gene matches: 6. The chain's CDR3 is CASSLGGLAIRTDTQYF. For the CDR3, the DNA is TGCGCCAGCAGCTTGGGTGGACTAGCGATTCGCACAGATACGCAGTATTTT.

This clone was counted between two and nine times. This chain uses TRBV19 with TRBJ1-4; D is ambiguous. CDR1 LNHDA and CDR2 SQIVND come from the germline V gene (reference sequence). V was pared by 1 base and J by 0 bases, with 6 bases between. This CDR3 contains 15 residues. The CDR3 sequence: CASSIGAATNEKLFF. The CDR3 DNA reads TGTGCCAGTAGTATAGGCGCTGCAACTAATGAAAAACTGTTTTTT.

The chain joins TRBV14 to TRBJ2-5; D call uncertain. Trimming removed 4 bases from V and 5 bases from J, with 8 bases in between. This CDR3 region has 12 residues. From germline, CDR1 is SGHDN and CDR2 FVKESK. The DNA of the CDR3 is TGTGCCAGCAGCCCCTCCAGGGAGACCCAGTACTTC. As protein: CASSPSRETQYF.

This sequence joins TRBV6-5 and TRBJ2-7; D not resolved. The CDR3 is 14 amino acids. Germline V gene data show CDR1 as MNHEY and CDR2 as SVGAGI. V lost 6 bases, J lost 0 bases, and 12 bases lay in between. The CDR3 DNA follows: TGTGCCAGCAGCGCTGGGCCAAACTCCTACGAGCAGTACTTC. Translation: CASSAGPNSYEQYF.

V and J are TRBV19 and TRBJ1-5; no reliable D call. The germline V gene encodes CDR1 LNHDA and CDR2 SQIVND (reference sequence). V shed 2 bases and J shed 4 bases, with 9 bases lying between them. This CDR3 has 14 residues. The CDR3 spells CASSIPRRNQPQHF. Written as DNA, the CDR3 is TGTGCCAGTAGTATACCTAGGAGGAATCAGCCCCAGCATTTT.

The genes are TRBV7-6 and TRBJ1-2, with a possible D match to TRBD1 (5 bases). Germline V gene data show CDR1 as SGHVS and CDR2 as FNYEAQ. The CDR3 runs to 14 residues. V lost 2 bases and J lost 3, with 10 bases in between. CDR3 region: CASSLQGGDYGYTF. In DNA form, the CDR3 reads TGTGCCAGCAGCTTACAGGGAGGCGACTATGGCTACACCTTC.

The CDR3 bases are TGTGCCAGTAGTATCGGCGGACAGGGGAGCGTTGGCTACACCTTC. Its protein is CASSIGGQGSVGYTF. The chain recombines TRBV19 with TRBJ1-2, with TRBD1 matching 9 bases. The junction had 9 bases not matched to a gene; V was cut back by 3 bases and J by 7 bases. The CDR3 runs to 15 residues. CDR1 is LNHDA, CDR2 SQIVND, per germline (reference sequence).

This sequence joins TRBV7-6 and TRBJ2-5, with 9 positions matching TRBD2. The CDR3 sequence is 15 residues long. V shed 5 bases and J 1 base; nucleotides not matched to a gene: 5. Germline-derived CDR1 and CDR2 are SGHVS and FNYEAQ. CDR3 DNA: TGTGCCAGCAGCACTACTAGCGGGCCCCAAGAGACCCAGTACTTC. This translates into CASSTTSGPQETQYF.

This clone turned up a few times. This sequence joins TRBV7-9 and TRBJ2-7; weak D call: TRBD2 (5 bases). Trimming took off 5 bases at V and 6 bases at J, with 17 bases between the two ends. This CDR3 has 14 residues. From germline, CDR1 is SEHNR and CDR2 FQNEAQ (reference sequence). In nucleotides, the CDR3 is TGTGCCAGCAGCCACGAACTAGTTTCCACCGAGCAGTACTTC. This encodes CASSHELVSTEQYF.

Many counts were recorded for this clone. This chain uses TRBV2 with TRBJ2-1, with TRBD2 matching 11 bases. The ends lost 6 bases at V and 0 bases at J; junction bases unmatched: 7. The length of the CDR3 is 17 residues. Germline values: CDR1 SNHLY, CDR2 FYNNEI. The CDR3 DNA is TGTGCCAGCAGGCAACCTAGCGGGGGGAGCTCCTACAATGAGCAGTTCTTC. Translation: CASRQPSGGSSYNEQFF.

The chain combines TRBV10-3 with TRBJ2-1, with 7 bases identical to TRBD2. CDR1 is ENHRY, CDR2 SYGVKD, per germline. The CDR3 is 15 residues long. The J segment lost 5 bases and the V segment lost 6 bases, leaving 10 bases of the junction unmatched. The DNA for the CDR3 is TGTGCCATCAGAGACACCTCTAGCGGACACAATGAGCAGTTCTTC. Its protein is CAIRDTSSGHNEQFF.